This T cell receptor (beta chain) comes out of a study of shared clonotypes between healthy human individuals. Sequencing was performed with immunoSEQ multiplex PCR; in TCRdb, only in-frame clones are kept and a portion is missing. This sample yields nearly 1 million clones, of which roughly 72% are seen a single time; about 1.5% belongs to the top ten. Notes on this clone: The antigen is undetermined.

Whole-study results and caveats: In a few donors, around 5.5% of naive CD4 clonotypes appeared in common.

The origin of this receptor is a man aged 18 to 30 in good health. Sequenced input: memory CD4+ T cells sorted from blood. The subset here: CD45RA-negative fraction.

CDR3: CASSLSAANYGYTF. CDR3 nucleotides: TGTGCCAGCAGTTTAAGCGCAGCTAACTATGGCTACACCTTC. The chain uses TRBV28 and TRBJ1-2; D is unresolved. Between the trimmed V and J ends, which lost 2 bases and 0 bases, there was a span of 7 bases. CDR3 length equals 14 residues. The V gene's germline CDR1 is MDHEN and CDR2 SYDVKM.